This is a list of T cell receptor beta chains from one sample in a study of metastatic and nonmetastatic thyroid tumors. MiXCR reprocessed the PCR reads for TCRdb. The table shows some 16,000 clones, with about 30% occurring only once. Specimen: tumor tissue. These receptors all stem from a male donor with papillary thyroid cancer or a benign thyroid nodule (not recorded which). Some clones in this sample may be carry-over from other donors' samples. Both conserved end residues are part of each CDR3. A D gene is named only where the DNA matches it firmly. A row's size may be missing; if present it is once, few, many or a size class.

V gene	CDR3 length	J gene	D gene	clone size	CDR3 DNA	CDR3 protein
TRBV19	16	TRBJ1-5	NA	NA	TGTGCCAGTAGTATACATCGGGTGTGGGTGGATCAGCCCCAGCATTTT	CASSIHRVWVDQPQHF
TRBV6-5	14	TRBJ1-2	NA	medium-sized	TGTGCCAGCAGTTACTCCCCAGGGTGGGCTGGCTACACCTTC	CASSYSPGWAGYTF
TRBV28	14	TRBJ1-5	NA	many	TGTGCCAGCAGTTTGCCCCTACAGGGACAGCCCCAGCATTTT	CASSLPLQGQPQHF
TRBV2	14	TRBJ2-3	TRBD2	few	TGTGCCAGCACCCCAGCGGGGAGCACAGATACGCAGTATTTT	CASTPAGSTDTQYF
TRBV6-1	13	TRBJ1-5	NA	few	TGTGTCACACAGAACCCAGCAAATCAGCCCCAGCATTTC	CVTQNPANQPQHF
TRBV30	13	TRBJ2-3	NA	many	TGTGCCTGGAAGCGTAGGGGGACGGATACGCAGTATTTT	CAWKRRGTDTQYF
TRBV6-4	18	TRBJ1-5	TRBD1	many	TGTGCCAGCAGTGACTGCCGAACGGGACAGGGGGCCGATCAGCCCCAGCATTTT	CASSDCRTGQGADQPQHF
TRBV3-1	16	TRBJ2-5	NA	many	TGTGCCAGCAGCCAACATGGGCGTCGGTTTGTGGAGACCCAGTACTTC	CASSQHGRRFVETQYF
TRBV2	15	TRBJ1-6	TRBD1	medium-sized	TGTGCCAGCAGACGGACAGGGGCTAATAATTCACCCCTCCACTTT	CASRRTGANNSPLHF
TRBV20-1	13	TRBJ1-6	TRBD1	NA	TGCAGTGCTACCGGGACAGCTGATTCACCCCTCCACTTT	CSATGTADSPLHF
TRBV4-3	15	TRBJ2-1	TRBD2	NA	TGCGCCAGCAGCCCAGCGGGAGGGCCCTACAATGAGCAGTTCTTC	CASSPAGGPYNEQFF
TRBV3-1	18	TRBJ2-7	TRBD1	many	TGTGCCAGCAGCCAAGATCCCCTATACCGGACAGGGGTGGTCGAGCAGTACTTC	CASSQDPLYRTGVVEQYF
TRBV9	16	TRBJ1-6	TRBD1	medium-sized	TGTGCCAGCAGCCCCGAGGGGGGACAGGGGAGCTCACCCCTCCACTTT	CASSPEGGQGSSPLHF
TRBV28	16	TRBJ2-1	NA	many	TGTGCCGGCAGCCCTCCCTGGCCCCAGTCCTACAATGAGCAGTTCTTC	CAGSPPWPQSYNEQFF
TRBV27	17	TRBJ2-7	TRBD2	many	TGTGCCAGCAGTCAAATGCGCGCTAGCGGGTATTACTACGAGCAGTACTTC	CASSQMRASGYYYEQYF
TRBV5-1	16	TRBJ1-2	NA	NA	TGCGCCAGCAGCTTGGAGTTTGGGGCCAGGGTGTTGGGCTACACCTTC	CASSLEFGARVLGYTF
TRBV19	15	TRBJ1-1	NA	NA	TGTGCCAGTAGTATAAGGCAATTCCCGAACTGTGAAGCGTTCTTT	CASSIRQFPNCEAFF
TRBV6-2/TRBV6-3	15	TRBJ1-1	TRBD1	NA	TGTGCCAGCACTAGAACTGACAGGGGGCGCACTGAAGCTTTCTTT	CASTRTDRGRTEAFF
TRBV7-6	15	TRBJ1-6	NA	many	TGTGCCAGCAGCTTCGGTACAACAGGATTTTCACCCCTCCACTTT	CASSFGTTGFSPLHF
TRBV30	12	TRBJ1-1	NA	NA	TGTGCCTGGGGAAGGGGGAACACTGAAGCTTTCTTT	CAWGRGNTEAFF
TRBV15	16	TRBJ2-3	NA	NA	TGTTCGACCAGCAGCGGTGGGAGTGTAGGCACAGATACGAAGAATTTT	CSTSSGGSVGTDTKNF
TRBV2	14	TRBJ2-7	NA	medium-sized	TGTGCCAGCAGTGACCGGGACATTCATCCGGAGCAGTACTTC	CASSDRDIHPEQYF
TRBV11-2	15	TRBJ2-7	NA	NA	TGTGCCAGCAGCTTAAGAGGGAGTACCATCTACGAGCAGTACTTC	CASSLRGSTIYEQYF
TRBV5-1	14	TRBJ1-3	NA	NA	TGCGCCAGCAGCTTGGACAGCTCTGGAAACACCATATATTTT	CASSLDSSGNTIYF
TRBV20-1	15	TRBJ2-7	NA	NA	TGCAGTGCTAAAATAAACAGGGCTCCCACTTACGAGCAGTACTTC	CSAKINRAPTYEQYF
TRBV5-1	16	TRBJ1-4	TRBD1	NA	TGCGCCAGCAGCTTACAAGGGACAGGTGTCGGTGAAAAACTGTTTTTT	CASSLQGTGVGEKLFF
TRBV2	12	TRBJ1-1	NA	many	TGTGCCAGCAGTGACGCAGGGGTCTGGGCTTTCTTT	CASSDAGVWAFF
TRBV6-2/TRBV6-3	13	TRBJ2-7	NA	NA	TGTGCGAGCACCTCTGGGGCGGCCTACGAGCTGTACTTC	CASTSGAAYELYF
TRBV7-9	18	TRBJ1-3	NA	many	TGTGCCAGCAGCCCTCCTCTATCGGACATCAAACACGGAAACACCATATATTTT	CASSPPLSDIKHGNTIYF
TRBV6-1	14	TRBJ2-2	NA	NA	TGTGCCAGCAGTGAAGGGCACGACACCGGGGAGCTGTTTTTT	CASSEGHDTGELFF
TRBV6-1	15	TRBJ2-3	TRBD2	NA	TGTGCCAGCAGCCCGGGACTAGCGGGGGAAGATACGCAGTATTTT	CASSPGLAGEDTQYF
TRBV20-1	16	TRBJ1-1	TRBD1	many	TGCAGTGCTAGAGATCTCTTCGGACAGGGAGCCACTGAAGCTTTCTTT	CSARDLFGQGATEAFF
TRBV3-1	13	TRBJ2-7	NA	NA	TGTGCCAGCAGCCAAGATCCCAACTACGAGCAGTACTTC	CASSQDPNYEQYF
TRBV20-1	14	TRBJ1-4	TRBD1	NA	TGCAGTGCTCACCCACAGGGGCTGTCTGAAAAACTGTTTTTT	CSAHPQGLSEKLFF
TRBV6-1	14	TRBJ1-3	NA	few	TGTGCCGGCAAAGGCCCGGAGTCTGGAAACACCATATATTTT	CAGKGPESGNTIYF
TRBV5-1	15	TRBJ2-1	TRBD1	NA	TGCGCCAGCAGCTTGTACACGGACAGGGGCAATGAGCAGTTCTTC	CASSLYTDRGNEQFF
TRBV3-1	13	TRBJ2-7	TRBD1	NA	TGTGCCAGCAGCCTGACAGGGGGGTACGAGCAGTACTTC	CASSLTGGYEQYF
TRBV9	13	TRBJ1-6	NA	NA	TGTGCCAGCAGCGTAGGACAGAATTCACCCCTCCACTTT	CASSVGQNSPLHF
TRBV19	17	TRBJ2-6	NA	once	TGTGCCAGTACTCCCCTCAGGCCTAGCTCTTGGGCCCACGTCCTGACTTTC	CASTPLRPSSWAHVLTF
TRBV2	17	TRBJ2-7	TRBD1	medium-sized	TGTGCCAGCAGTGCTCTACGCGGACAGGGGTCGTCCTACGAGCAGTACTTC	CASSALRGQGSSYEQYF